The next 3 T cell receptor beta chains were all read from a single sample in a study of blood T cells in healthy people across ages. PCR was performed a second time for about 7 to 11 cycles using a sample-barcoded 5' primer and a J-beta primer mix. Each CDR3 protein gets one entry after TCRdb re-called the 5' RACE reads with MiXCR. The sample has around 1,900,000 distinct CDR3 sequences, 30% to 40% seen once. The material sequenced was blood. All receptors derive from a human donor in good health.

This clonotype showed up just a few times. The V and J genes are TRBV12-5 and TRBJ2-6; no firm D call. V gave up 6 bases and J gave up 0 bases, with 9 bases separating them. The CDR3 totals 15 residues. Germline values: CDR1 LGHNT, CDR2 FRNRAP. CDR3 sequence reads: CASGFQASGANVLTF. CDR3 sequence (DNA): TGTGCTAGTGGGTTCCAGGCCTCTGGGGCCAACGTCCTGACTTTC.

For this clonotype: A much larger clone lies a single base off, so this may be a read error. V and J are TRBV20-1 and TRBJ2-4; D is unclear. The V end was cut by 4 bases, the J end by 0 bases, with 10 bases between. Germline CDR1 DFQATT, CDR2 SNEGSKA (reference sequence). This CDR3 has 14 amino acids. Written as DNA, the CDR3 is TGCAGTGCTAACAGACGGATAGCCAAAAACATTCAGTACTTC. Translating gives CSANRRIAKNIQYF.

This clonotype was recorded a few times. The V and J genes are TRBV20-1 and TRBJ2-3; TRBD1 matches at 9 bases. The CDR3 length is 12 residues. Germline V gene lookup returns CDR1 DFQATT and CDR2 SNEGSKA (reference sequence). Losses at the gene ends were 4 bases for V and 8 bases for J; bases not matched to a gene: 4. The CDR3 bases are TGCAGTGCTACTCTGACAGGGGGTACGCAGTATTTT. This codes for CSATLTGGTQYF.